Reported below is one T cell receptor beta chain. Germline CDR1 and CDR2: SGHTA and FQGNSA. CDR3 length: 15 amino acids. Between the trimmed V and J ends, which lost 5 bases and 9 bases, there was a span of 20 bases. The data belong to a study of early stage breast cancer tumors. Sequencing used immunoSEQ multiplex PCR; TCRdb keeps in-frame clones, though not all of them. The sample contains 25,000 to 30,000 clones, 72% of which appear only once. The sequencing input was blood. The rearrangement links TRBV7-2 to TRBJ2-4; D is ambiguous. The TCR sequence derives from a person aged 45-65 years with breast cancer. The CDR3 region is CASSPPPLFGGIQYF. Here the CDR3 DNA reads TGTGCCAGCAGCCCACCACCCCTTTTTGGTGGCATTCAGTACTTC. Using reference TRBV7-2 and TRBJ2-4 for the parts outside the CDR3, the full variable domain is GAGVSQSPSNKVTEKGKDVELRCDPISGHTALYWYRQSLGQGLEFLIYFQGNSAPDKSGLPSDRFSAERTGGSVSTLTIQRTQQEDSAVYLCASSPPPLFGGIQYFGAGTRLSVL.